The 2 T cell receptor beta chains listed next were all sequenced from one sample in a study of shared clonotypes between healthy human individuals. Method: immunoSEQ multiplex PCR; TCRdb's copy keeps in-frame clones and lacks some. Counted here are about 2 million clones, roughly 95% occurring once; the ten biggest clones make up 0.85% to 1.3%. Naive CD8 cells lacked CD45RO, underwent positive selection for CCR7 and left out terminally differentiated effector memory CD45RA+ cells. Material for sequencing was naive CD8+ T cells sorted from blood. These receptors came from a man younger than 35 in good health.

This chain connects TRBV7-6 to TRBJ2-1, with 11 bases aligning to TRBD2. The V gene end was trimmed by 9 bases and the J gene end by 4 bases; junction bases not matched to a gene: 2. The length of the CDR3 is 13 residues. Germline CDR1 reads SGHVS; CDR2 reads FNYEAQ. CDR3 nucleotides: TGTGCCAGTGGGACTAGCGGATACAATGAGCAGTTCTTC. It is translated as CASGTSGYNEQFF.

This clone appeared once. The V and J genes are TRBV4-1 and TRBJ1-2; D may be TRBD1 (5 bases). V gave up 1 base and J gave up 1 base, with 10 bases separating them. CDR3 length: 15 residues. Germline assignment: CDR1 MGHRA and CDR2 YSYEKL. This CDR3 is CASSQVRDFNYGYTF. The DNA for the CDR3 is TGCGCCAGCAGCCAAGTACGGGACTTTAACTATGGCTACACCTTC.